These 7 T cell receptor beta chains originate from one sample sequenced in a study of regulatory T cells in long-lasting Graves disease. Arm-PCR of CDR3 regions with iRepertoire HTBI primers generated TCR beta libraries. TCRdb called the multiplex PCR reads again in MiXCR, with one record for every CDR3 protein. The table lists about 400,000 distinct CDR3 sequences, around 16% of them singletons, with about 8.2% in the top ten. The time point denotes: newly diagnosed GD, antithyroid drugs for less than 3 months. From RNA extracted from PBMCs, the TCR library was made. This sample also belongs to another study, concerning T cells in Graves' hyperthyroidism and ophthalmopathy.

Here the sequenced sample was peripheral blood mononuclear cells (PBMCs), taken at new diagnosis, from a patient treated with antithyroid drugs. The receptors shown here come from a woman between 35 and 50 years old with Graves disease.

CDR3 coding DNA: TGCAGTGCTCAAAGCGGGAGGGACTACAATGAGCAGTTCTTC. Amino acids: CSAQSGRDYNEQFF. This chain links TRBV20-1 with TRBJ2-1; TRBD2 agrees at 10 bases. The CDR3 is 14 amino acids. The trim removed 5 bases at V and 3 bases at J, leaving 4 bases unmatched. CDR1 and CDR2 from the germline V gene are DFQATT and SNEGSKA (reference sequence).

This clonotype was found a few times. This sequence joins TRBV19 and TRBJ2-5, with 7 bases that match TRBD2. Per germline, CDR1 LNHDA and CDR2 SQIVND (reference sequence). V shed 6 bases, J shed 5 bases, and the junction held 15 bases outside the gene matches. The CDR3 totals 16 residues. In DNA form, the CDR3 reads TGTGCCAGTAGCATCGGCGGGAGCCGCGGTTGGGAGACCCAGTACTTC. This translates into CASSIGGSRGWETQYF.

The chain combines TRBV4-1 with TRBJ2-1; possibly TRBD1 or TRBD2 for D (5 bases each). Germline CDR1 MGHRA, CDR2 YSYEKL. With 6 bases removed from V and 8 bases from J, the gap between germline ends came to 14 bases. CDR3 length: 13 amino acids. The DNA for the CDR3 is TGCGCCAGCAGGCTGGGGGTTGGGGATGAGCAGTTCTTC. Translating gives CASRLGVGDEQFF.

The rearrangement uses TRBV12-3 or TRBV12-4 and TRBJ1-6; 11 bases fit TRBD1. J lost 7 bases, V lost 6 bases, and 5 bases had no gene match. The CDR3 has 15 amino acids. CDR3 bases: TGTGCCAGCAGCCGCCGGGACAGGGGGAATTCACCCCTCCACTTT. Protein: CASSRRDRGNSPLHF.

Ten or more counts support this clonotype. V gene TRBV30 combines with J gene TRBJ1-2, with D possibly TRBD1 on 6 matching bases. V was cut by 2 bases and J by 2 bases, with 12 bases left in between. The germline V gene encodes CDR1 GTSNPN and CDR2 SVGIG (reference sequence). CDR3 length: 14 residues. DNA of the CDR3: TGTGCCTGGAGTTTCGGACAGCTGAACTATGGCTACACCTTC. Its translation: CAWSFGQLNYGYTF.

This chain links TRBV25-1 with TRBJ1-4, with no clear D. V was trimmed by 3 bases and J by 3 bases, leaving 8 bases between them. Germline V CDR1 and CDR2: MGHDK, SYGVNS. The CDR3 runs 14 residues. CDR3 coding DNA: TGTGCCAGCAGTGACCGGGTTTCTAATGAAAAACTGTTTTTT. Its protein is CASSDRVSNEKLFF.

This clonotype was observed a single time. The chain carries TRBV4-1 and TRBJ1-4; D is unresolved. There are 17 residues in the CDR3. The germline V gene has CDR1 MGHRA and CDR2 YSYEKL. Trimming pared 0 bases from V and 7 bases from J, leaving 18 bases between. For the CDR3, the DNA is TGCGCCAGCAGCCAAGATCTATCGGCAGTAATTGTTGAAAAACTGTTTTTT. Its protein is CASSQDLSAVIVEKLFF.